This T cell receptor beta chain was captured in a study of blood T cell repertoires in COVID-19. About the research overall: Italy, Spain and the United States were the sources of the convalescent and acute COVID-19 samples. From T cells, B-cell-depleted T cells, or PBMCs came the material, which was cDNA or gDNA.

Per the study methods: By means of reference gene primer amplification, nucleated cell counts were estimated. Sequencing was performed with immunoSEQ multiplex PCR; in TCRdb, only in-frame clones are kept and a portion is missing. That table is the source of V, J and clone size, and D and trimming were worked out from the DNA. This sample has a few hundred thousand clones, with approximately 92% found just once. The germline V gene has CDR1 MNHEY and CDR2 SMNVEV (reference sequence). V lost 3 bases to trimming and J lost 9 bases; unmatched junction nucleotides: 9. The CDR3 extends over 16 amino acids.

The sequencing input was peripheral blood. The source is a woman aged 40 to 50 who had recovered from COVID-19. J is TRBJ2-1 and V is TRBV27; TRBD2 matches 12 bases. The CDR3 bases are TGTGCCAGCAGTTTTTTCACTAGCGGGAGGATTGGTGAGCAGTTCTTC. Translated, it gives CASSFFTSGRIGEQFF.